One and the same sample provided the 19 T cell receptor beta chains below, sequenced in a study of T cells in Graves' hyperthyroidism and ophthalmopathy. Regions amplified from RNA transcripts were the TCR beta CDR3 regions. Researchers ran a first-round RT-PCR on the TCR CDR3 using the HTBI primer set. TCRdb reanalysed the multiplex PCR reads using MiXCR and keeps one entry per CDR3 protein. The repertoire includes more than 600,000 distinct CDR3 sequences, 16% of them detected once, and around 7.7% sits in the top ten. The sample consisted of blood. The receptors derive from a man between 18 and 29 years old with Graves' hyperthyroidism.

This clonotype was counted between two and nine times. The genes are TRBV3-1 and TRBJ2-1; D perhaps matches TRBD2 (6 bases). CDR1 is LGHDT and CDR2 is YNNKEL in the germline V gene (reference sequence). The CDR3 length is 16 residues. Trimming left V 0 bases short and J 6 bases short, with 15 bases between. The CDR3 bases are TGTGCCAGCAGCCAAGAAACCCCTTTACTAGCCAATGAGCAGTTCTTC. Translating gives CASSQETPLLANEQFF.

The chain's CDR3 is CAISGTTDTQYF. The DNA for the CDR3 is TGTGCCATCAGTGGGACCACAGATACGCAGTATTTT. This chain joins TRBV10-3 and TRBJ2-3; D gene unclear. CDR1 ENHRY and CDR2 SYGVKD come from the germline V gene. The V end was cut by 4 bases, the J end by 2 bases, with 4 bases between. This CDR3 spans 12 amino acids.

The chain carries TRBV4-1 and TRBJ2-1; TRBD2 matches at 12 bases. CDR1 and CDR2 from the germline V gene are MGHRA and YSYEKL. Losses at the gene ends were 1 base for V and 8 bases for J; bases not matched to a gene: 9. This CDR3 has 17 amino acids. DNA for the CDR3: TGCGCCAGCAGCCAAGGAAGCGGTACTAGCGGGAGGTATGAGCAGTTCTTC. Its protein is CASSQGSGTSGRYEQFF.

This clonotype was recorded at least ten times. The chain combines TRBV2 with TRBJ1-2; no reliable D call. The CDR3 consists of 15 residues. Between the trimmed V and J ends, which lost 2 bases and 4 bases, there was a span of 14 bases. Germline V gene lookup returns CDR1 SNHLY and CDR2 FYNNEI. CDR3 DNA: TGTGCCAGCAGTGAAATGGCCCAAGCTGGCTATGGCTACACCTTC. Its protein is CASSEMAQAGYGYTF.

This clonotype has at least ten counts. CDR3 protein: CSARDRPYNEQFF. CDR3 DNA sequence: TGCAGTGCCCGGGACAGACCCTACAATGAGCAGTTCTTC. This chain links TRBV20-1 with TRBJ2-1, with 7 positions matching TRBD1. Trimming took 6 bases from V and 2 from J; bases not matched to a gene: 4. This CDR3 is built from 13 residues. The germline gives CDR1 DFQATT, CDR2 SNEGSKA (reference sequence).

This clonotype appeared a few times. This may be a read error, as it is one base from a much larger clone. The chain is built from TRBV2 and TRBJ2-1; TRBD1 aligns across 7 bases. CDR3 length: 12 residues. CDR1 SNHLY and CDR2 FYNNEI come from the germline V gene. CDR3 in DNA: TGTGCCAGCAACAGGGGTGAAAATGAGCAGTCCTTC. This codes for CASNRGENEQSF.

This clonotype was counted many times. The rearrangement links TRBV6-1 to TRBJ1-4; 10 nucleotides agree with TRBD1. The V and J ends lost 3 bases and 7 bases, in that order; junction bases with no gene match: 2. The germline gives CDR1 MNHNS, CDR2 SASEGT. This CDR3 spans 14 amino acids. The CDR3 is CASSEGQGFEKLFF. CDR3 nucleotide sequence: TGTGCCAGCAGTGAGGGACAGGGGTTTGAAAAACTGTTTTTT.

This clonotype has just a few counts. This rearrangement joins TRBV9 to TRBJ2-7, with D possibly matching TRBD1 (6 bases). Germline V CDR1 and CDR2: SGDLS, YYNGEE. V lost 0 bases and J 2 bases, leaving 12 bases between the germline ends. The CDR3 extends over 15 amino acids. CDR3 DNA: TGTGCCAGCAGCGTAGCTTGGCAGGGGCCCTACGAGCAGTACTTC. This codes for CASSVAWQGPYEQYF.

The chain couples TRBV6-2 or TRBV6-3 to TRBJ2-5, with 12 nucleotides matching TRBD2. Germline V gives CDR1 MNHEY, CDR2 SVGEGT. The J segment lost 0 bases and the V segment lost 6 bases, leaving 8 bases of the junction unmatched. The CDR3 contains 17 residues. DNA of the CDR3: TGTGCCAGCAGGCCTCTAGCGGGAGGGCCCCACCAAGAGACCCAGTACTTC. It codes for CASRPLAGGPHQETQYF.

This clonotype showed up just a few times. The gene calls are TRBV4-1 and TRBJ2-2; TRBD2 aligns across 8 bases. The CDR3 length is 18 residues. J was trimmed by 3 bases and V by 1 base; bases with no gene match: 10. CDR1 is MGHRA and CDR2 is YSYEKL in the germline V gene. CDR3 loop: CASSQVKLSGTYTGELFF. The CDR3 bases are TGCGCCAGCAGCCAAGTAAAGCTTAGCGGGACCTACACCGGGGAGCTGTTTTTT.

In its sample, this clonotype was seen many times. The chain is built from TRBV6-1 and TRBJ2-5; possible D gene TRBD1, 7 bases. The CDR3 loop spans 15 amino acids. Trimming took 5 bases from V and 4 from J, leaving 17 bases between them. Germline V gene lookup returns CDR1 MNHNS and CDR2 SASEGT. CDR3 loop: CASSFRQGGGETQYF. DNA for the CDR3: TGTGCCAGCAGTTTCCGACAGGGAGGAGGAGAGACCCAGTACTTC.

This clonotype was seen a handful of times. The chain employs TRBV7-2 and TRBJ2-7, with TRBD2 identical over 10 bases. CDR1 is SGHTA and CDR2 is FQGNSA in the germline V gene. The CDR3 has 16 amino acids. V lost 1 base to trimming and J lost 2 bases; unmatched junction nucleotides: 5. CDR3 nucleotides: TGTGCCAGCAGCTTAGGGGATAGCGGGAGGACCTACGAGCAGTACTTC. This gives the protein CASSLGDSGRTYEQYF.

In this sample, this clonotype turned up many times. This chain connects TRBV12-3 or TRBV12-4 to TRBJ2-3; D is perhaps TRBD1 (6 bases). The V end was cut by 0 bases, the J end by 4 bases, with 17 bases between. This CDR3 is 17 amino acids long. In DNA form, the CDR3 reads TGTGCCAGCAGTTTAGCGTGGAGGACAGACCATTCAGATACGCAGTATTTT. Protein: CASSLAWRTDHSDTQYF.

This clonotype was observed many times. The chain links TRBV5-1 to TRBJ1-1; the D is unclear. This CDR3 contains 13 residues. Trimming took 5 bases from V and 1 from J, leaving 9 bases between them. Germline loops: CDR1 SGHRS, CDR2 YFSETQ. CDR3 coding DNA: TGCGCCAGCAGTTCCGAAGGGAACACTGAAGCTTTCTTT. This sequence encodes CASSSEGNTEAFF.

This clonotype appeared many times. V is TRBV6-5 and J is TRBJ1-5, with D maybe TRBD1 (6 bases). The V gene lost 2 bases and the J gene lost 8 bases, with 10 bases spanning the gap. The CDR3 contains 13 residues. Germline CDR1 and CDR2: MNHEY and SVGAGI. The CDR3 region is CASSYRGYEPQHF. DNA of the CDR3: TGTGCCAGCAGTTACAGGGGGTACGAGCCCCAGCATTTT.

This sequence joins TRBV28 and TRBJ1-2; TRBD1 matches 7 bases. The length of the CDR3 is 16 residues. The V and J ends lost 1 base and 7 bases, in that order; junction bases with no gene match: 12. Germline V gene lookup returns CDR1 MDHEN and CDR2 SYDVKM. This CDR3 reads CASSLLGGTVFFGYTF. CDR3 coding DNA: TGTGCCAGCAGTTTATTGGGGGGGACAGTTTTTTTTGGCTACACCTTC.

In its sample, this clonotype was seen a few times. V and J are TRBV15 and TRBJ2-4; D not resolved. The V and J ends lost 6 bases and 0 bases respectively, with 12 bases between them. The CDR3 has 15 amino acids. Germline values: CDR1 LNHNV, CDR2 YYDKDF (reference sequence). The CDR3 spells CATRGPTLAKNIQYF. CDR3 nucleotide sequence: TGTGCCACCAGGGGCCCCACCCTAGCCAAAAACATTCAGTACTTC. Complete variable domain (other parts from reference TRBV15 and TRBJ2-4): DAMVIQNPRYQVTQFGKPVTLSCSQTLNHNVMYWYQQKSSQAPKLLFHYYDKDFNNEADTPDNFQSRRPNTSFCFLDIRSPGLGDTAMYLCATRGPTLAKNIQYFGAGTRLSVL.

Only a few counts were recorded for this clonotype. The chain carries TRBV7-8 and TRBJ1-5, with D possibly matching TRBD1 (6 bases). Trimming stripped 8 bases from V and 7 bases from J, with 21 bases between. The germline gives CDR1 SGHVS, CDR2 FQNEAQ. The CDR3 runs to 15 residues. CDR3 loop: CASGLSGGGSQPQHF. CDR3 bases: TGTGCCAGCGGCCTTAGTGGAGGGGGGAGCCAGCCCCAGCATTTT.

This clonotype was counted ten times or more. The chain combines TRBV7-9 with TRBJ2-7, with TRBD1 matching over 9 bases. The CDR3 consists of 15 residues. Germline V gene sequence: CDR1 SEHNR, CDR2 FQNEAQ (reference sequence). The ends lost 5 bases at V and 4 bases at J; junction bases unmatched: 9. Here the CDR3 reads CASSAATGGAYEQYF. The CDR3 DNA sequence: TGTGCCAGCAGCGCCGCCACAGGGGGCGCGTACGAGCAGTACTTC. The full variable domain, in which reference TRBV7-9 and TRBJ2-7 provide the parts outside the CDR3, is DTGVSQNPRHKITKRGQNVTFRCDPISEHNRLYWYRQTLGQGPEFLTYFQNEAQLEKSRLLSDRFSAERPKGSFSTLEIQRTEQGDSAMYLCASSAATGGAYEQYFGPGTRLTVT.